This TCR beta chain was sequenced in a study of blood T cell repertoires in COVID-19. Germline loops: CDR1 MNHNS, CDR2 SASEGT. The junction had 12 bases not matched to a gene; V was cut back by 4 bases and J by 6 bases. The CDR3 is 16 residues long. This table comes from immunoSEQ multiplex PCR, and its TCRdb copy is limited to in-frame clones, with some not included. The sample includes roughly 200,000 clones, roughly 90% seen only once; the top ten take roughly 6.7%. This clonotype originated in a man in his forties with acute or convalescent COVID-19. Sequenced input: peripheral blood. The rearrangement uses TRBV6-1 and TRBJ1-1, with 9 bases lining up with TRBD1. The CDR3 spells CASSGTLGQGNAEAFF. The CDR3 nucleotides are TGTGCCAGCAGTGGGACCCTGGGACAGGGAAACGCTGAAGCTTTCTTT.